This T cell receptor beta chain was identified in a study of regulatory T cells in long-lasting Graves disease. Both iRepertoire HTBI primers and Arm-PCR of CDR3 regions were used to build the TCR beta libraries. In the original workflow: Identified across the samples were 55 to 75 TRBV segments and about 15 TRBJ segments. MiXCR, applied by TCRdb to the multiplex PCR reads, yields one record per CDR3 protein. The V and J calls, along with clone size, are taken from TCRdb and not from the paper's own processing. The sample carries about 400,000 distinct CDR3 sequences, around 20% recorded once. V shed 6 bases, J shed 7 bases, and the junction held 11 bases outside the gene matches. The CDR3 length is 14 residues. In germline, CDR1 is ENHRY, CDR2 SYGVKD. To note about this clonotype: Its antigen remains unknown. This could be a read error, since a much larger clone is one nucleotide away.

Regarding time point: persistent/refractory GD, antithyroid drugs over 5 years with positive TRAb. Extracted RNA from PBMCs served as the source of the TCR library. Notes on the study in general: A reduction in accuracy may have resulted from the small sample size. Patients with persistent disease showed a bias toward TRBV28, TRBJ1-2 and TRBJ2-5. A greater number of public clonotypes (approximately 2,500) was shared by persistent patients than by new patients (over 900).

This rearrangement joins TRBV10-3 to TRBJ1-2, with 7 bases identical to TRBD1. Sequenced here: peripheral blood mononuclear cells (PBMCs), sampled when the disease was refractory, from a patient treated with antithyroid drugs. The TCR originated in a female donor with Graves disease. CDR3 sequence (DNA): TGTGCCATCAGCGGGACAGTCGGCAGCTTTGGCTACACCTTC. This encodes CAISGTVGSFGYTF.